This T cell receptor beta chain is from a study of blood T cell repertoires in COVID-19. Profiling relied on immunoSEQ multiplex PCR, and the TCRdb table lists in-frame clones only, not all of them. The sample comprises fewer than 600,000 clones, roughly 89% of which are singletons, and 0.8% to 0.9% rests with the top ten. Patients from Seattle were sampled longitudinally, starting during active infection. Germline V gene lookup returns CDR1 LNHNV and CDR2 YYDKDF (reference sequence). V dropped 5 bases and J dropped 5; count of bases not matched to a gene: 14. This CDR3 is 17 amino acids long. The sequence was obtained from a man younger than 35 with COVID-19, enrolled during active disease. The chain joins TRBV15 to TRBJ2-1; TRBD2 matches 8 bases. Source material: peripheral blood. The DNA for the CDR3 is TGTGCCACCAGCGATGGACTGCGGGGGGTACCCCACAATGAGCAGTTCTTC. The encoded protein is CATSDGLRGVPHNEQFF. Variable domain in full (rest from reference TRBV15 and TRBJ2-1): DAMVIQNPRYQVTQFGKPVTLSCSQTLNHNVMYWYQQKSSQAPKLLFHYYDKDFNNEADTPDNFQSRRPNTSFCFLDIRSPGLGDTAMYLCATSDGLRGVPHNEQFFGPGTRLTVL.